This T cell receptor beta chain is drawn from a study of cytomegalovirus exposure and HLA in healthy donors. Study-level background: The roughly 110 validation repertoires were reported in a later analysis to have been generated on the same platform as the roughly 700 first-cohort repertoires. Notes on the study in general: The study labeled 170 or so TCR beta chains cytomegalovirus-associated. Reported results showed that the classifier diagnosed cytomegalovirus status with high specificity and sensitivity.

Germline V gene lookup returns CDR1 LNHDA and CDR2 SQIVND (reference sequence). The ends lost 5 bases at V and 0 bases at J; junction bases unmatched: 8. The CDR3 is 17 residues long. The assay was immunoSEQ multiplex PCR, and TCRdb's table has in-frame clones only and misses some. The data hold around 150,000 clones, with approximately 90% observed a single time. A roughly 120-subject validation cohort, separate from the 666-subject first cohort, supplied the donors. Regarding this clone: Its antigen is as yet unknown.

The sequence came from a man younger than 35 in good health and CMV-seronegative. Sample: PBMCs. The genes are TRBV19 and TRBJ2-7; 12 nucleotides line up with TRBD2. CDR3 coding DNA: TGTGCCAGTAGTCCGACTAGCGGGAGCGCCCTCTCCTACGAGCAGTACTTC. Encoded protein: CASSPTSGSALSYEQYF.